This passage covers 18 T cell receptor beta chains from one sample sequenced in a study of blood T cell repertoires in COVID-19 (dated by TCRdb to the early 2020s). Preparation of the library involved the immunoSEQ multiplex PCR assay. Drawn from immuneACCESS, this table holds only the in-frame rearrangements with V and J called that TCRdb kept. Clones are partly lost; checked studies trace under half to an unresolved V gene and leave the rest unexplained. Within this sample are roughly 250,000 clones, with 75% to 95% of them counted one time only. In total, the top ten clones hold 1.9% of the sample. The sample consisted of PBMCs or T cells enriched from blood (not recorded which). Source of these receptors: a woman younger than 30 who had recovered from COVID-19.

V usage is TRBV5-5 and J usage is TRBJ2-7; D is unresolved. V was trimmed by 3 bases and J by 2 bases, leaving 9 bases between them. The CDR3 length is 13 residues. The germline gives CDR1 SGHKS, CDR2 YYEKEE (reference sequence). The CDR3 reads CASSYGPTYEQYF. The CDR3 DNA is TGTGCCAGCAGCTATGGTCCTACCTACGAGCAGTACTTC.

CDR3 DNA: TGTGCCAGCAGTTTAGGGGGGGTATGGACTGAAGCTTTCTTT. This encodes CASSLGGVWTEAFF. The V gene is TRBV28, the J gene TRBJ1-1, with a tentative D call TRBD1 (5 bases). The germline V gene has CDR1 MDHEN and CDR2 SYDVKM. The V and J ends lost 2 bases and 5 bases respectively, with 12 bases between them. This CDR3 contains 14 residues.

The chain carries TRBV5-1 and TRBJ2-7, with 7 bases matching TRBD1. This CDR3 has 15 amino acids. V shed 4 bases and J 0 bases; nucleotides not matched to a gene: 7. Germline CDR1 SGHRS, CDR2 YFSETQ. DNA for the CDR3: TGCGCCAGCAGCCCCAGACAGGGTACCTCCTACGAGCAGTACTTC. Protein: CASSPRQGTSYEQYF. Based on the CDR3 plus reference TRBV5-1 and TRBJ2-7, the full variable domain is KAGVTQTPRYLIKTRGQQVTLSCSPISGHRSVSWYQQTPGQGLQFLFEYFSETQRNKGNFPGRFSGRQFSNSRSEMNVSTLELGDSALYLCASSPRQGTSYEQYFGPGTRLTVT.

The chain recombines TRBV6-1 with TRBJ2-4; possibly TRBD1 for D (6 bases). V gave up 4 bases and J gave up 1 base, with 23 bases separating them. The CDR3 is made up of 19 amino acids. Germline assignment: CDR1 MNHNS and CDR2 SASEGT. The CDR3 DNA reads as TGTGCCAGCAGTGCATCAAAGGACAGTTCCCTCAGCGCCAAAAACATTCAGTACTTC. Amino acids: CASSASKDSSLSAKNIQYF.

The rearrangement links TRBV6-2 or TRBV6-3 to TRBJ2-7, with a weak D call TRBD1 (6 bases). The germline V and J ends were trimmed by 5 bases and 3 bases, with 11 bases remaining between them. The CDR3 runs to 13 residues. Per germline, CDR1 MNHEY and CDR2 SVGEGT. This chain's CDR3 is CASSRDRIYEQYF. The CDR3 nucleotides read TGTGCCAGCAGTCGCGACAGGATCTACGAGCAGTACTTC.

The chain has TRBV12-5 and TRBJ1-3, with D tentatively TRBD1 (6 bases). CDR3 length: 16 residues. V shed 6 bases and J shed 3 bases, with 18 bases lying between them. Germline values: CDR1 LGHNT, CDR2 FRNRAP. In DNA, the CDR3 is TGTGCTAGTGGCCCGAGTTGGGGGCGGCTTGGAAACACCATATATTTT. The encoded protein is CASGPSWGRLGNTIYF.

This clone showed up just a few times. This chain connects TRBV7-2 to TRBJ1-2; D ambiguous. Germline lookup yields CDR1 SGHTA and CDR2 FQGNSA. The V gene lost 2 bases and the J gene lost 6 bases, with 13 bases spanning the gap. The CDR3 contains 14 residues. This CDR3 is CASSLSPGYNGYTF. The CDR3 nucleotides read TGTGCCAGCAGCTTATCGCCGGGATATAATGGCTACACCTTC.

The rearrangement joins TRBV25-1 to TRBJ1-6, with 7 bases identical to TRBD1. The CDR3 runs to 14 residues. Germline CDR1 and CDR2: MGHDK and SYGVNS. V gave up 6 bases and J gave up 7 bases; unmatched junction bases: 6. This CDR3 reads CASRQTGRNSPLHF. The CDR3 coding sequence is TGTGCCAGCAGACAGACAGGGCGGAATTCACCCCTCCACTTT.

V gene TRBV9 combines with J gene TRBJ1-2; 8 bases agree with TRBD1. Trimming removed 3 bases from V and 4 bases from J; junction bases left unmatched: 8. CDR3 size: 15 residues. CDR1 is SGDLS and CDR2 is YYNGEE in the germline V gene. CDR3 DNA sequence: TGTGCCAGCAGCGCAACCGGGACAGGCCGCTATGGCTACACCTTC. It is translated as CASSATGTGRYGYTF.

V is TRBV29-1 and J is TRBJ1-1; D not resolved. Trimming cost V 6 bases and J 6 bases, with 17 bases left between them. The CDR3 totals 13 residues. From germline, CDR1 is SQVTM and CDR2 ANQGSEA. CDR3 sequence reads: CSVDQDFLPEAFF. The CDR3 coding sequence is TGCAGCGTGGACCAGGACTTTCTCCCTGAAGCTTTCTTT.

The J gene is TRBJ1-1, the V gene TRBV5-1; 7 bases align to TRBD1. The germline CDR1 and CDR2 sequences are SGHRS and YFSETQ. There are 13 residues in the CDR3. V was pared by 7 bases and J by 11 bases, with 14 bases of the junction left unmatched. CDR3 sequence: CASGQTGLMGAFF. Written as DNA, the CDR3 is TGCGCCAGCGGCCAGACAGGGCTCATGGGCGCTTTCTTT. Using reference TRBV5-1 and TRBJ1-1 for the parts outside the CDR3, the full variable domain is KAGVTQTPRYLIKTRGQQVTLSCSPISGHRSVSWYQQTPGQGLQFLFEYFSETQRNKGNFPGRFSGRQFSNSRSEMNVSTLELGDSALYLCASGQTGLMGAFFGQGTRLTVV.

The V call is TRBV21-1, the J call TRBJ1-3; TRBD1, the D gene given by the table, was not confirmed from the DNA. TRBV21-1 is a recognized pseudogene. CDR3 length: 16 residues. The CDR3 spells CAGNRKDSNSGNTIYF. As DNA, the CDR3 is TGTGCCGGAAACCGTAAGGACAGTAACTCTGGAAACACCATATATTTT.

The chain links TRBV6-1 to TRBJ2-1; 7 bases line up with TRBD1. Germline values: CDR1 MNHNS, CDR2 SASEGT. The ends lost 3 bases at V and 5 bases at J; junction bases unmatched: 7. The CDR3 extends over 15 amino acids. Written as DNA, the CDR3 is TGTGCCAGCAGTGAGAGCCCCGGGACAGACAATGAGCAGTTCTTC. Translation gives CASSESPGTDNEQFF.

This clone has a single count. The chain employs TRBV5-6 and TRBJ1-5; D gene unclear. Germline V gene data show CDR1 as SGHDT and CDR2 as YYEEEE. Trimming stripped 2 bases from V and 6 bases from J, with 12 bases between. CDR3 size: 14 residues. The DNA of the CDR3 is TGTGCCAGCAGCTTCTGGGGAGGAGGTCAGCCCCAGCATTTT. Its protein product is CASSFWGGGQPQHF. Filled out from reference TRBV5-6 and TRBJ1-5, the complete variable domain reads DAGVTQSPTHLIKTRGQQVTLRCSPKSGHDTVSWYQQALGQGPQFIFQYYEEEERQRGNFPDRFSGHQFPNYSSELNVNALLLGDSALYLCASSFWGGGQPQHFGDGTRLSIL.

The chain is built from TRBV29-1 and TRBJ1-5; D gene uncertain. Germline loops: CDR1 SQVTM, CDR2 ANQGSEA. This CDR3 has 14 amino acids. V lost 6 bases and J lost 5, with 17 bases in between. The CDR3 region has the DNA TGCAGCGTGGGTCCTGGGCAGCCTGATCAGCCCCAGCATTTT. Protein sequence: CSVGPGQPDQPQHF.

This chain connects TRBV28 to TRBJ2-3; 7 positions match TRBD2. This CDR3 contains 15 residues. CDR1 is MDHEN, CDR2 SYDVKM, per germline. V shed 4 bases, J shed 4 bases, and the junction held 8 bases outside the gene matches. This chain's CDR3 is CASSYGGVRADTQYF. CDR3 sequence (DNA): TGTGCCAGCAGTTATGGGGGGGTTAGGGCAGATACGCAGTATTTT.

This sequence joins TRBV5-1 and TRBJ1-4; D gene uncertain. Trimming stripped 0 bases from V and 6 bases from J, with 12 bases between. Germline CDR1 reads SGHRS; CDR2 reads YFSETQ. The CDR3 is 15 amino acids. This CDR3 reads CASSLVHRPDEKLFF. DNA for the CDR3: TGCGCCAGCAGCTTGGTTCACAGACCAGATGAAAAACTGTTTTTT.

This CDR3 is CASSPTGVGYGYTF. CDR3 in DNA: TGTGCCAGCAGCCCCACCGGGGTCGGGTATGGCTACACCTTC. The chain links TRBV7-2 to TRBJ1-2; D gene uncertain. Trimming removed 5 bases at V and 5 bases at J, with 15 bases between. Per germline, CDR1 SGHTA and CDR2 FQGNSA. The CDR3 runs 14 residues.